The rows below give T cell receptor beta chains drawn from one sample of a study of multiple sclerosis patients with progressive multifocal leukoencephalopathy. Clones were read by immunoSEQ multiplex PCR, and TCRdb kept only the in-frame ones, dropping some. The sample comprises roughly 28,000 clones, more than 75% of which are singletons, and approximately 1% rests with the top ten. The sample comprised PBMCs. The source of these receptors is a human donor with multiple sclerosis. CDR3s include the opening cysteine and the closing phenylalanine or tryptophan. D genes are given only for firm matches. Clone sizes are given selectively: once, few, many, or a class where the clone is expanded.

size	V	J	D	DNA	CDR3
few	TRBV10-3	TRBJ2-7	TRBD1	TGTGCCATCAGTGAGTCGGGGACAGCTATCTACGAGCAGTACTTC	CAISESGTAIYEQYF
few	TRBV7-2	TRBJ1-6	TRBD1	TGTGCCAGCAGCCCACAGGGGGTGCATAATTCACCCCTCCACTTT	CASSPQGVHNSPLHF
NA	TRBV5-4	TRBJ2-1	NA	TGTGCCAGCAGCCCCGGCGGGGCCTACAATGAGCAGTTCTTC	CASSPGGAYNEQFF
once	TRBV7-3	TRBJ2-1	TRBD2	TGTGCCAGCAGCTTAGGTCTAGCGGGGCTTACCTACAATGAGCAGTTCTTC	CASSLGLAGLTYNEQFF
NA	TRBV5-1	TRBJ1-5	NA	TGCGCCAGCAGCTTGGAGGCAGGAAGGCAGCCCCAGCATTTT	CASSLEAGRQPQHF
NA	TRBV19	TRBJ1-5	TRBD1	TGTGCCAGTAGAGGAACAGGGGGCGGACATCAGCCCCAGCATTTT	CASRGTGGGHQPQHF
NA	TRBV5-6	TRBJ1-1	NA	TGTGCCAGCAGCTACGAAGTGAACACTGAAGCTTTCTTT	CASSYEVNTEAFF
NA	TRBV7-9	TRBJ1-2	NA	TGTGCCAGCAGCTTAAGACAGGCCTTATATGGCTACACCTTC	CASSLRQALYGYTF
NA	TRBV4-1	TRBJ2-7	NA	TGCGCCAGCAGCCACCCGGGGCCCTCCTACGAGCAGTACTTC	CASSHPGPSYEQYF
NA	TRBV6-6	TRBJ2-7	NA	TGTGCCAGCAGGACCGCGGGACTTAGTACCTACGAGCAGTACTTC	CASRTAGLSTYEQYF
NA	TRBV30	TRBJ2-4	TRBD1	TGTGCCTACAACAGGGGTTGGAACATTCAGTACTTC	CAYNRGWNIQYF
NA	TRBV7-3	TRBJ2-1	NA	TGTGCCAGCAGCCCCACTAGGACAAACTACAATGAGCAGTTCTTC	CASSPTRTNYNEQFF
NA	TRBV11-2	TRBJ2-7	NA	TGTGCCAGCAGCTTATCCCGGGACACCTACTACGAGCAGTACTTC	CASSLSRDTYYEQYF
NA	TRBV7-9	TRBJ1-3	TRBD1	TGTGCCAGCAGCGCGGAAAGGGACAGTCCTGGAAACACCATATATTTT	CASSAERDSPGNTIYF
NA	TRBV9	TRBJ2-7	TRBD2	TGTGCCAGCAGCCCGTTTAGCGGGGGAAAAAGCGAGCAGTACTTC	CASSPFSGGKSEQYF
NA	TRBV28	TRBJ2-6	NA	TGTGCCAGCAGTTTTGGCTCTTATTCTGGGGCCAACGTCCTGACTTTC	CASSFGSYSGANVLTF
NA	TRBV9	TRBJ2-5	NA	TGTGCCAGCAGCGTAGCGGGGGAGGCGGAGACCCAGTACTTC	CASSVAGEAETQYF
NA	TRBV18	TRBJ2-7	NA	TGTGCCAGCTCACCCTCGGGAGAGCAGTACTTC	CASSPSGEQYF
NA	TRBV4-1	TRBJ1-3	NA	TGCGCCAGCAGCCAGTCCAACGGAAGAGGAAACACCATATATTTT	CASSQSNGRGNTIYF
once	TRBV6-1	TRBJ2-1	NA	TGTGCCAGCAGTGAACTGGGGGGCAGGTACAATGAGCAGTTCTTC	CASSELGGRYNEQFF
NA	TRBV28	TRBJ2-2	TRBD1	TGTGCCAGCAGATGGGGACAGGGAGACACCGGGGAGCTGTTTTTT	CASRWGQGDTGELFF
NA	TRBV7-9	TRBJ1-2	NA	TGTGCCAGCAGCTCACCCATTACAGGGAGCTGGGATGGCTACACCTTC	CASSSPITGSWDGYTF
NA	TRBV11-2	TRBJ2-7	NA	TGTGCCAGCAGCTTGGGGCTGGGGCGACTCTACGAGCAGTACTTC	CASSLGLGRLYEQYF
NA	TRBV7-9	TRBJ2-1	TRBD2	TGTGCCAGCAGCCTTAGCGGGGGGAGGTACAATGAGCAGTTCTTC	CASSLSGGRYNEQFF
NA	TRBV4-2	TRBJ2-1	TRBD2	TGTGCCAGCAGCCAGTCCCCAGCGGGGGATTACAATGAGCAGTTCTTC	CASSQSPAGDYNEQFF
NA	TRBV7-3	TRBJ2-5	NA	TGTGCCAGCAGCTTAACAGGGAGGTACCAAGAGACCCAGTACTTC	CASSLTGRYQETQYF
NA	TRBV4-1	TRBJ2-2	NA	TGCGCCAGCAGCCAAGGGACTGCTCGGGGCCCCGGGGAGCTGTTTTTT	CASSQGTARGPGELFF
NA	TRBV5-1	TRBJ2-5	NA	TGCGCCAGCAGCCTTGACAGGCTGGAGACCCAGTACTTC	CASSLDRLETQYF
NA	TRBV12-5	TRBJ2-1	NA	TGTGCTAGTGCCACGGCGAGGGTCAATGAGCAGTTCTTC	CASATARVNEQFF
NA	TRBV19	TRBJ2-2	NA	TGTGCCAGTAGTCTTAGTCAGAAAAACACCGGGGAGCTGTTTTTT	CASSLSQKNTGELFF
few	TRBV10-2	TRBJ1-1	TRBD1	TGCGCCAGCAGTGGACAGGGAAGTACAGCTTTCTTT	CASSGQGSTAFF
NA	TRBV29-1	TRBJ1-4	NA	TGCAGCGTCCGGGACACCTCAACTAATGAAAAACTGTTTTTT	CSVRDTSTNEKLFF
NA	TRBV5-1	TRBJ2-3	TRBD2	TGCGCCAGCAGCTTTTACGGGGGGGAGGATACGCAGTATTTT	CASSFYGGEDTQYF
NA	TRBV25-1	TRBJ1-1	NA	TGTGCCAGCGGGAGAAGGGAGGACACTGAAGCTTTCTTT	CASGRREDTEAFF
NA	TRBV6-4	TRBJ2-7	NA	TGTGCCAGCAGCGCGGAGGGTGGGGACTCCTACGAGCAGTACTTC	CASSAEGGDSYEQYF
NA	TRBV11-2	TRBJ2-7	NA	TGTGCCAGCAGCTTAGAACAGGTTTCCTACGAGCAGTACTTC	CASSLEQVSYEQYF
NA	TRBV6-6	TRBJ2-3	TRBD2	TGTGCCAGCAGCACAGGGACTAGCGGAGTCACAGATACGCAGTATTTT	CASSTGTSGVTDTQYF
NA	TRBV19	TRBJ1-4	TRBD1	TGTGCCAGGGATCCTCAGGACAGGGGCTTGGAAAAAAAACTGTTTTTT	CARDPQDRGLEKKLFF
NA	TRBV15	TRBJ2-3	NA	TGTGCCACCAGCAGACGCGGGGAGCGCACAGATACGCAGTATTTT	CATSRRGERTDTQYF
NA	TRBV5-1	TRBJ2-3	TRBD2	TGCGCCAGCAGCTTGGCCGGGGGGAGTCCGGATACGCAGTATTTT	CASSLAGGSPDTQYF
NA	TRBV18	TRBJ1-4	TRBD1	TGTGCCAGCTCACGGGACAGCCGGGGCCTTGATGAAAAACTGTTTTTT	CASSRDSRGLDEKLFF
NA	TRBV6-6	TRBJ1-5	NA	TGTGCCAGCAGCTACATGAATCAGCCCCAGCATTTT	CASSYMNQPQHF
NA	TRBV9	TRBJ1-6	TRBD1	TGTGCCAGCAGCGTAGGACAGGGGAATTCACCCCTCCACTTT	CASSVGQGNSPLHF
NA	TRBV5-1	TRBJ2-7	NA	TGCGCCAGCAGCCATGAGTGGGAAGACGAGCAGTACTTC	CASSHEWEDEQYF
NA	TRBV5-7	TRBJ2-3	NA	TGTGCCAGCAGCTTCCTAGGGACAGATACGCAGTATTTT	CASSFLGTDTQYF
NA	TRBV9	TRBJ2-2	NA	TGTGCCAGCAGCCCTGGGGCTCTAGCGATCGTTGTGGGGGAGCTGTTTTTT	CASSPGALAIVVGELFF
NA	TRBV23-1	TRBJ2-3	NA	TGCGCCAGCAGTTCCTGGGAGCGGCCTCCAGGTACGCAGTATTTT	CASSSWERPPGTQYF
NA	TRBV30	TRBJ1-1	NA	TGTGCCTGGAGTGCCACGTTGAACACTGAAGCTTTCTTT	CAWSATLNTEAFF
NA	TRBV6-5	TRBJ1-6	TRBD1	TGTGCCAGCAGTCACACCAGGGGGCAGGGTTCACCCCTCCACTTT	CASSHTRGQGSPLHF
NA	TRBV7-3	TRBJ1-2	NA	TGTGCCAGCAGCCCAGGACAGCTCTATGGCTACACCTTC	CASSPGQLYGYTF
NA	TRBV6-6	TRBJ2-7	NA	TGTGCCAGCAGTTACACTTCCGGCAGCCCCTACGAGCAGTACTTC	CASSYTSGSPYEQYF
NA	TRBV7-9	TRBJ2-7	NA	TGTGCCAGCAGCTTAGATTCCCAGGACCCTCGCTACGAGCAGTACTTC	CASSLDSQDPRYEQYF
NA	TRBV18	TRBJ2-7	TRBD2	TGTGCCAGCTCACCCCGGGGGGACCCCTACGAGCAGTACTTC	CASSPRGDPYEQYF